The T cell receptor (beta chain) under discussion was sequenced for a study of T cell repertoires in cytomegalovirus infection. Study at large: HLA-C-restricted CMV epitopes, recently identified, and well-studied HLA-B-restricted ones were used by the study. Indications of both CMV infection and matching HLA type were provided by public TCR beta signatures. Findings and limits, study-wide: Cumulated frequencies of public TCR beta families served to identify carriers of CMV plus the relevant HLA.

On this clonotype: What it binds is unknown.

TCRdb itself ran the reads through MiXCR, one entry per CDR3 protein. The profile covers 450,000 to 600,000 distinct CDR3 sequences, with about 44% appearing a single time and 43% taken by the ten largest. V shed 6 bases, J shed 2 bases, and the junction held 5 bases outside the gene matches. Germline V gene data show CDR1 as KGHSH and CDR2 as LQKENI. The CDR3 consists of 15 residues. J is TRBJ1-2 and V is TRBV18; TRBD1 agrees at 11 bases. The clonotype was recovered from a human donor in good health (CMV status not recorded). Some clones in this sample may be carry-over from other donors' samples. Sequencing used cultured PBMCs, obtained from culture after CMV antigen stimulation. In DNA, the CDR3 is TGTGCCAGCTCGCCCGGGACAGGGGGGAACTATGGCTACACCTTC. Translation gives CASSPGTGGNYGYTF.